This TCR beta chain is from a study of shared clonotypes between healthy human individuals. TCRdb keeps only in-frame clones here, not all; method: immunoSEQ multiplex PCR. The table includes more than 600,000 clones, 92% detected once. CD45RO-negative cells were positively selected for CCR7, leaving out terminally differentiated effector memory CD45RA+ cells. The J segment lost 6 bases and the V segment lost 4 bases, leaving 8 bases of the junction unmatched. Germline V gene sequence: CDR1 LNHDA, CDR2 SQIVND (reference sequence). CDR3 length: 15 amino acids. Points on this clone: Antigen unknown.

Whole-study findings and limits: Sharing across four donors was highest in naive CD4 (roughly 5%) and lowest in memory CD8 (approximately 0.4%). Naive subsets generally had larger estimated richness than memory subsets.

The sequence was collected from a man aged 30 to 39 in good health. Sample: naive CD8+ T cells sorted from blood. The rearrangement joins TRBV19 to TRBJ2-1; 8 bases are shared with TRBD2. The CDR3: CASSRAGVLANEQFF. CDR3 bases: TGTGCCAGTAGTAGAGCGGGAGTACTCGCCAATGAGCAGTTCTTC.